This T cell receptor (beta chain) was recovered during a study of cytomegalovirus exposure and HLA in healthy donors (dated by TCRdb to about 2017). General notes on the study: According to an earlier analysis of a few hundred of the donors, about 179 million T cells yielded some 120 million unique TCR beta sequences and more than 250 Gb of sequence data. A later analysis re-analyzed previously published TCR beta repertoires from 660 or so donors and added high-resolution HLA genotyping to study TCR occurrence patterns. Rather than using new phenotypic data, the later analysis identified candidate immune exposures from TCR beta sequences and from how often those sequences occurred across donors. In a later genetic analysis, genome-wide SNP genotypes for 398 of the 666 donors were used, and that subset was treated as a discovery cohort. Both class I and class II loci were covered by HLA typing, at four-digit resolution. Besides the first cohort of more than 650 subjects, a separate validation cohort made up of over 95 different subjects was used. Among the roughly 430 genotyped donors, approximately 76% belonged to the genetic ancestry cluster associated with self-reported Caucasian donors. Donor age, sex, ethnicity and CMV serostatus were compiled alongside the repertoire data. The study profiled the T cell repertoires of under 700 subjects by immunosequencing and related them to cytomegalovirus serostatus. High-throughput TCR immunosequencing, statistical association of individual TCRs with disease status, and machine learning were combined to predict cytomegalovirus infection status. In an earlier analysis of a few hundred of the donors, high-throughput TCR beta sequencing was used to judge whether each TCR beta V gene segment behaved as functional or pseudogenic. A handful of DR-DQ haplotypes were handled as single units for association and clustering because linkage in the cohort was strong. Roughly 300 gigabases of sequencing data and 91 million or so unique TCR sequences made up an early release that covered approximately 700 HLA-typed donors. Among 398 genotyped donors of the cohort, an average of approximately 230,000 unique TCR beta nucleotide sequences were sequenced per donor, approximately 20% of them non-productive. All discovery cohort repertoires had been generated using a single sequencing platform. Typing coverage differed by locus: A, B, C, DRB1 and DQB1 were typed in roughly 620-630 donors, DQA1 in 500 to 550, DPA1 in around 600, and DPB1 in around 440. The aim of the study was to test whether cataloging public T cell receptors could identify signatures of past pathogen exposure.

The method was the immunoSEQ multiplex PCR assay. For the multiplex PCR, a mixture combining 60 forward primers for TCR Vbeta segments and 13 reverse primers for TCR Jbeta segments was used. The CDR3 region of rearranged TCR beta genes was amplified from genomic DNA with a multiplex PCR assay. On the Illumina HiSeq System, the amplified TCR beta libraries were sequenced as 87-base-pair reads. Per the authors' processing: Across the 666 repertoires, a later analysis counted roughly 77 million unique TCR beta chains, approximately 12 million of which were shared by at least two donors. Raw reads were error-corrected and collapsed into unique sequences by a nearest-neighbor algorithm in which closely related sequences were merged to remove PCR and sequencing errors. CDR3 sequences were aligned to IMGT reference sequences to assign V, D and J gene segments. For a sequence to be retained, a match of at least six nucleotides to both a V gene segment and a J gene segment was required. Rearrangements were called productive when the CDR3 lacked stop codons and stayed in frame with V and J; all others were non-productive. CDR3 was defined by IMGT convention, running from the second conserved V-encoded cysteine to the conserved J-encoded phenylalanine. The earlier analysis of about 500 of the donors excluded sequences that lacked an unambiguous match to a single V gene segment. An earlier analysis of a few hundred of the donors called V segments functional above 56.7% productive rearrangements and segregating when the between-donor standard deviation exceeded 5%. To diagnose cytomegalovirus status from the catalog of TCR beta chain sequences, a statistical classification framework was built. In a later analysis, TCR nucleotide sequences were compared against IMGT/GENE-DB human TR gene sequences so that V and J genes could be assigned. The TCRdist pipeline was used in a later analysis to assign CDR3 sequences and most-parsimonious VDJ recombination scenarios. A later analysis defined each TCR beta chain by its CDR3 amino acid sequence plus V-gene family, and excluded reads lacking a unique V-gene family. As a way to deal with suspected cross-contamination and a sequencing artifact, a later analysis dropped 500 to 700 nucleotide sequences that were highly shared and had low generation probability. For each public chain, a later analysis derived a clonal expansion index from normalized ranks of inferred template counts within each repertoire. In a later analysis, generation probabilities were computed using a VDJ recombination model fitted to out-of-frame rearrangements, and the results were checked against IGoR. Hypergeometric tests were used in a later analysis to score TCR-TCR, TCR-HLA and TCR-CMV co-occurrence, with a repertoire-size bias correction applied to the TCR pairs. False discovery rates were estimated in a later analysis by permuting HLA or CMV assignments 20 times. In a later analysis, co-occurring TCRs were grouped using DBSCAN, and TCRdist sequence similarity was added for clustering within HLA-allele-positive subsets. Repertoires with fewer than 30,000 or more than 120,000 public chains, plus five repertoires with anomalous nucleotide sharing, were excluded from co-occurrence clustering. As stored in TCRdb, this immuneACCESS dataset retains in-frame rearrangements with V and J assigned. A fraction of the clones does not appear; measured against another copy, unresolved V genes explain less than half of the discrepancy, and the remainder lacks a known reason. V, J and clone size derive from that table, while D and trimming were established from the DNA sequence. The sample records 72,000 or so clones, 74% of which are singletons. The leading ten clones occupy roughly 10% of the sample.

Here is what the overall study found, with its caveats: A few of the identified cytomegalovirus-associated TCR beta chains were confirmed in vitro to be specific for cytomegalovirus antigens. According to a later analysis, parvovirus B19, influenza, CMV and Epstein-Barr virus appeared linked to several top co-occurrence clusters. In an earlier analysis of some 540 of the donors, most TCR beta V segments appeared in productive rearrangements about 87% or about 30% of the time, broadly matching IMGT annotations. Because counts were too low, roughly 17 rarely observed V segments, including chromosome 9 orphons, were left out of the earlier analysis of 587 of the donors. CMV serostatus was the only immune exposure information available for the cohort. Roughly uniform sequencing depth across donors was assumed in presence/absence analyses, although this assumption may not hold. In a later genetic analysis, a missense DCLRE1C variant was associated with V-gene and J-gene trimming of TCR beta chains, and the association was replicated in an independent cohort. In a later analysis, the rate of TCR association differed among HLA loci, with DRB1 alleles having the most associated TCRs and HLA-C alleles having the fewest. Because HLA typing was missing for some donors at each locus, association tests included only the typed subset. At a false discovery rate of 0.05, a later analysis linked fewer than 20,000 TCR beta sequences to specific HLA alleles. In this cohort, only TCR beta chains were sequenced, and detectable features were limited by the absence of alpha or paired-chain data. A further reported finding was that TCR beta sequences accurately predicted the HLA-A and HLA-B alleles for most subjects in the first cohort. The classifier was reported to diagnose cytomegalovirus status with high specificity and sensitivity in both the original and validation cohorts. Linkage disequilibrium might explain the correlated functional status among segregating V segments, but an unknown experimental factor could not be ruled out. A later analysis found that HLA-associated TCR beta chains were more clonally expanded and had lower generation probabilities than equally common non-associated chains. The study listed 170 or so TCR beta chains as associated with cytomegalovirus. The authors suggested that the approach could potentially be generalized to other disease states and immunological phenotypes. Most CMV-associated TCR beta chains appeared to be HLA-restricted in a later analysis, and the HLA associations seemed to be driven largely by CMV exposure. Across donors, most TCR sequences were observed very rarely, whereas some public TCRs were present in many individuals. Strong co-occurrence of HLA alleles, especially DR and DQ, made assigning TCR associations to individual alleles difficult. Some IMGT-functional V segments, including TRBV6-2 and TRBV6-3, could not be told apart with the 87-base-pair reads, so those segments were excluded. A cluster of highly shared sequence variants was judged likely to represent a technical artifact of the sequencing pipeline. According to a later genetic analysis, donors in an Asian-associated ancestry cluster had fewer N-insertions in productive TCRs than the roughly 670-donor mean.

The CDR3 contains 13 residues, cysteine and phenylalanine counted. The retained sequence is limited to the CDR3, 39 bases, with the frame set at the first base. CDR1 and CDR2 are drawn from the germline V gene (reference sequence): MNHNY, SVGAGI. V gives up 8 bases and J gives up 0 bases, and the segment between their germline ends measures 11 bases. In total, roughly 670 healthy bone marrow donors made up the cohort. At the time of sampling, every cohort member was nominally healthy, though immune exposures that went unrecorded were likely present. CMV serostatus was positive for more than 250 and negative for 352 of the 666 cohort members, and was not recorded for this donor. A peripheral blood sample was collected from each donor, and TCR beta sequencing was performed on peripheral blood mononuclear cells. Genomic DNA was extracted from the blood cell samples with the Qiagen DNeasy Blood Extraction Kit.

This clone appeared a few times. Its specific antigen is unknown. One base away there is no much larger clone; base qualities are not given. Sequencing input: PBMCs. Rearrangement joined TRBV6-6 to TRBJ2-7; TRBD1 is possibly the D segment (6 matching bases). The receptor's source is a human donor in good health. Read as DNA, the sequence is TGTGCCAGCGGCCGGGACATCTCCTACGAGCAGTACTTC. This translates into CASGRDISYEQYF.